The subject of this entry is one T cell receptor (beta chain). The data were taken from a study of technical replicates of blood from several donors. This CDR3 is 14 amino acids long. With 2 bases clipped from V and 4 bases from J, the junction kept 2 bases outside the gene matches. The germline gives CDR1 LGHNA, CDR2 YNFKEQ. Some clones are missing from TCRdb's copy, which holds only in-frame ones; the method was immunoSEQ multiplex PCR. Here the sample spans tens of thousands of clones, around 86% being singletons. This clonotype was sampled from a human donor in good health. Some clones in this sample may be carry-over from other donors' samples. Sequencing was done on a sample of PBMCs. The rearrangement uses TRBV4-2 and TRBJ1-5; 7 nucleotides match TRBD1. The CDR3 protein is CASSQPGQNQPQHF. The CDR3 DNA reads as TGTGCCAGCAGCCAACCGGGACAGAATCAGCCCCAGCATTTT.